This section outlines one T cell receptor (beta chain) sequence together with its context. No antigen is known for it. This sample's time point: newly diagnosed, previously untreated cHL patient sample. Untreated, newly diagnosed classical Hodgkin lymphoma PBMCs served for comparison. The data stem from a study of PD-1 blockade in classical Hodgkin lymphoma. Study-wide results and limits: Why the repertoires differ is still unclear, perhaps disease activity or prior therapy. When set against healthy donors, newly diagnosed patients were reported to show lower baseline TCR diversity.

The CDR3 is 16 residues long. V lost 2 bases and J lost 4; bases outside the gene matches: 9. Looked up from germline, CDR1 is GTSNPN and CDR2 is SVGIG (reference sequence). Repertoires were generated with immunoSEQ multiplex PCR, while TCRdb's copy carries only in-frame clones and drops some. This table holds about 30,000 clones, 90% to 95% found once. The TCR comes from a human donor with classical Hodgkin lymphoma. Source material: peripheral blood mononuclear cells (PBMCs). This sequence joins TRBV30 and TRBJ1-2; 11 bases map to TRBD1. The CDR3 protein is CAWSPGQGAVRYGYTF. CDR3 DNA sequence: TGTGCCTGGAGTCCCGGACAGGGGGCGGTACGCTATGGCTACACCTTC.